This TCR beta chain was retrieved from a study of blood T cell repertoires in COVID-19 (dated by TCRdb to about 2020). Notes on the research overall: Collaborator samples came from the United States, Italy and Spain and covered acute and convalescent phases of COVID-19. The prospective study material was composed of cDNA or gDNA derived from T cells, B-cell-depleted T cells, or PBMCs. Subjects who had been exposed to COVID-19, were actively infected with it, or had recovered from it provided the deeply sampled blood TCRbeta repertoires that made up the dataset. The repertoires were made available in a free public database intended to serve as a resource for research on the immune response to SARS-CoV-2. The samples were drawn from two sources: the first 160 participants of the ongoing ImmuneRACE study, and 1,000 to 1,500 subjects contributed by 6 global collaborators. A de-identified subject ID, COVID-19 status, age in years and sex were almost always included in the sample metadata. Where available, HLA class I and class II types were obtained from metadata supplied by the sample provider rather than from assay-based typing. General findings and caveats noted by the study authors: Clinical and demographic metadata were provided uncurated, with the amount varying by source and participant.

Enrolling through a virtual design, the prospective study's participants ranged in age from roughly 18 to 89 years and lived across some 23 United States geographic areas. Cohort assignment in the prospective study relied on participant-reported clinical history from a screening survey and a study questionnaire. Recovered participants in ImmuneRACE Cohort 3 were defined as having two consecutive negative NP/OP PCR tests, clearance from a healthcare professional, or resolution of symptoms. Each participant in the prospective study had whole blood, serum and a nasopharyngeal or oropharyngeal swab collected by mobile phlebotomists. Over an approximately 2-month period, participants in the prospective study had the option of providing additional blood draws and questionnaires. Before DNA extraction, prospective study blood samples were shipped either frozen or at room temperature. On this clone: Its antigen is not yet known. No qualities accompany the bases; no much larger clone lies one base away.

TCRbeta CDR3 regions were amplified from genomic DNA by means of the immunoSEQ Assay, a bias-controlled multiplex PCR. On the authors' methods: The number of nucleated cells in each sample was estimated from the amplification of reference gene primers within the assay. To quantify the absolute abundance of each unique TCRbeta CDR3 rearrangement, sequence reads were collapsed and filtered. For each sample, productive Simpson clonality was calculated as the square root of Simpson's diversity index over productive rearrangements. TCRdb took this table from immuneACCESS and kept in-frame rearrangements with V and J called. Such tables lack part of the clones; where checked against another copy, unresolved V genes explain under half of the gap, and the rest is unexplained. Clone size and the V and J calls come from that table; the DNA yielded D and trimming. This sample comprises about 220,000 clones, roughly 84% of them detected only once. The ten largest clones capture approximately 6.2% of the sample.

The germline V gene encodes CDR1 MDHEN and CDR2 SYDVKM. Cut back by 6 bases and 4 bases, the V and J ends lie 14 bases apart. The CDR3 measures 14 amino acids from cysteine to phenylalanine. Only CDR3 DNA is held: 42 bases, read in frame from base 1. The receptor chain draws on TRBV28 and TRBJ2-3, and possibly TRBD1, on 6 matching bases. The sequencing input was PBMCs or T cells enriched from blood (not recorded which). This clonotype was sampled from a woman aged 40 to 50 who had recovered from COVID-19. The nucleotide sequence is TGTGCCAGCAGACCCTTGGACAGTTCAGATACGCAGTATTTT. This encodes CASRPLDSSDTQYF.